This record concerns one T cell receptor beta chain sequence. V gave up 5 bases and J gave up 0 bases, with 8 bases separating them. Germline V gene sequence: CDR1 MNHEY, CDR2 SMNVEV (reference sequence). CDR3 length: 15 amino acids. The data were taken from a study of PD-1 blockade in classical Hodgkin lymphoma. Study at large: Nivolumab was given intravenously to patients at 3 mg/kg every 2 weeks.

The time point denotes: cycle 4 day 1 (C4D1), after 5 to 7 weeks of nivolumab. With no exception, relapse followed autologous stem cell transplantation in all patients, and brentuximab vedotin exposure varied. Profiled with immunoSEQ multiplex PCR; TCRdb holds only in-frame clones, not every one. The sample consists of roughly 60,000 clones, around nine tenths of them appearing once. V and J are TRBV27 and TRBJ1-6; D unresolved. The source material was peripheral blood mononuclear cells (PBMCs), sampled before the fourth cycle of nivolumab. The receptor comes from a human donor with classical Hodgkin lymphoma. CDR3 nucleotide sequence: TGTGCCAGCAGTCGGAAAAGCTCCTATAATTCACCCCTCCACTTT. It codes for CASSRKSSYNSPLHF.